This T cell receptor beta chain was identified in a study of early T cells in non-severe SARS-CoV-2 infection. The sample holds many counts of this clonotype. TCRdb analysed the 5' RACE reads with MiXCR anew, one entry per CDR3 protein. The sample gives 70,000 to 95,000 distinct CDR3 sequences, around 15% of which show up once; 0.45% to 0.75% is in the top ten. CDR1 and CDR2 from the germline V gene are SGHAT and FQNNGV. CDR3 length equals 14 residues. The ends were cut back, 0 bases at V and 10 bases at J, with 10 bases in the middle. The rearrangement links TRBV11-2 to TRBJ1-6, with D perhaps TRBD1 (6 bases). The TCR comes from an adult who was a healthcare worker with PCR-confirmed SARS-CoV-2 infection or an uninfected control (not recorded which). The sequenced material came from whole blood. The CDR3 sequence: CASSLEQGLSPLHF. The CDR3 nucleotides are TGTGCCAGCAGCTTAGAACAGGGCCTATCACCCCTCCACTTT.